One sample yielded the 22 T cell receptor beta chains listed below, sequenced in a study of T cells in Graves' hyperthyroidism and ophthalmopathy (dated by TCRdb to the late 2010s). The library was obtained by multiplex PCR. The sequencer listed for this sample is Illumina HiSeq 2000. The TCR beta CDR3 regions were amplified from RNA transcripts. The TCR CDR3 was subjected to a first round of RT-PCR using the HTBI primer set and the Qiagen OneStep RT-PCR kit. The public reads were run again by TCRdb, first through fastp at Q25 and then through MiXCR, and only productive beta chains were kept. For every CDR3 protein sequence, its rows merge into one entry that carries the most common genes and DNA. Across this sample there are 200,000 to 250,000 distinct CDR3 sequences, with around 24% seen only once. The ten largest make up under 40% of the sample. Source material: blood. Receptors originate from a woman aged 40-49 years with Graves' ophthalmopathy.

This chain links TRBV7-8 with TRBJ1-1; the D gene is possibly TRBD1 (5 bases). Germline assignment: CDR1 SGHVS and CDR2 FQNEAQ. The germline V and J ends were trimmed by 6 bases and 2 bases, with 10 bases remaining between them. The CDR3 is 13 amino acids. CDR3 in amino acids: CASSYDSNTEAFF. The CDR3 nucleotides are TGTGCCAGCAGTTACGACAGTAACACTGAAGCTTTCTTT. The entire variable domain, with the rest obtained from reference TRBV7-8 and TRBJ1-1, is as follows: GAGVSQSPRYKVAKRGQDVALRCDPISGHVSLFWYQQALGQGPEFLTYFQNEAQLDKSGLPSDRFFAERPEGSVSTLKIQRTQQEDSAVYLCASSYDSNTEAFFGQGTRLTVV.

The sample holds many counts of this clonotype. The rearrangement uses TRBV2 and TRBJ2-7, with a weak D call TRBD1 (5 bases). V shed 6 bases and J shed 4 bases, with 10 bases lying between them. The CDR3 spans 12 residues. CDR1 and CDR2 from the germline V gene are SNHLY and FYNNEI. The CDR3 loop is CASSLTEYEQYF. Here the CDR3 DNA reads TGTGCCAGCAGCCTGACAGAATACGAGCAGTACTTC.

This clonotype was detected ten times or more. DNA for the CDR3: TGTGCCAGTAGTATAACGCGACGGGACCCGAACACTGAAGCTTTCTTT. This codes for CASSITRRDPNTEAFF. The rearrangement joins TRBV19 to TRBJ1-1; maybe TRBD1 (5 bases). This CDR3 comprises 16 residues. V was clipped by 2 bases and J by 1 base, with 14 bases between them. Germline CDR1 reads LNHDA; CDR2 reads SQIVND (reference sequence).

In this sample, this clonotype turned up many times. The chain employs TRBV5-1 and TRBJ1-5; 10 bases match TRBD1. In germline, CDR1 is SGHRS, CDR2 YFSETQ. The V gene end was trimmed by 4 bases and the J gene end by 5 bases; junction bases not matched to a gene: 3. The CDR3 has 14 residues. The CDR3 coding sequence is TGCGCCAGCAGCACCGGGACAGGGGATCAGCCCCAGCATTTT. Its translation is CASSTGTGDQPQHF.

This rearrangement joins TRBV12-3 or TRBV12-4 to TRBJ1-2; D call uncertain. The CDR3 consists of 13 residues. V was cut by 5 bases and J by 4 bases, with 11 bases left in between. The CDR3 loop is CASSAHSSYGYTF. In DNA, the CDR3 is TGTGCCAGCAGTGCCCACAGCTCCTATGGCTACACCTTC.

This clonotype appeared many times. The CDR3 here is CASSVTGQGSGQQYF. The CDR3 nucleotides are TGTGCCAGCAGTGTTACCGGACAAGGTTCGGGCCAGCAGTACTTC. V is TRBV12-3 or TRBV12-4 and J is TRBJ2-7; possibly TRBD1 for D (5 bases). The CDR3 runs to 15 residues. V lost 5 bases to trimming and J lost 8 bases, with 22 bases between them.

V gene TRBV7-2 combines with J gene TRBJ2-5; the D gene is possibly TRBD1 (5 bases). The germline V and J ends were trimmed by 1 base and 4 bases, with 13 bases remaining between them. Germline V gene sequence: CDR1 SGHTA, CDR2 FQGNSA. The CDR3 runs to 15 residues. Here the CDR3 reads CASSLVISGIETQYF. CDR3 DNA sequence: TGTGCCAGCAGCTTAGTTATTTCAGGGATAGAGACCCAGTACTTC.

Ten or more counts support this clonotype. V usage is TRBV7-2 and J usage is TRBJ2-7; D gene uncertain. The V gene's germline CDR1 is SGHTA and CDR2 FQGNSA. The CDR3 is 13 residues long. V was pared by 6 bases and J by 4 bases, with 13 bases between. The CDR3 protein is CASSHGGPYEQYF. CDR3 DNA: TGTGCCAGCAGTCACGGCGGACCTTACGAGCAGTACTTC.

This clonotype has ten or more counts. CDR3 loop: CASSDYRGWGYEQYF. The CDR3 DNA sequence: TGTGCCAGCAGTGACTACAGGGGGTGGGGTTACGAGCAGTACTTC. J is TRBJ2-7 and V is TRBV25-1; 8 bases map to TRBD1. With 3 bases clipped from V and 4 bases from J, the junction kept 8 bases outside the gene matches. The CDR3 has 15 residues. Germline loops: CDR1 MGHDK, CDR2 SYGVNS.

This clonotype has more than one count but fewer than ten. CDR3: CASSPRLGQTSSYEQYF. In DNA form, the CDR3 reads TGTGCCAGCAGCCCCCGACTAGGCCAAACGAGCTCCTACGAGCAGTACTTC. The chain employs TRBV7-6 and TRBJ2-7, with D tentatively TRBD2 (6 bases). The germline V gene encodes CDR1 SGHVS and CDR2 FNYEAQ. Trimming removed 5 bases from V and 0 bases from J, with 20 bases in between. The CDR3 is 17 residues long.

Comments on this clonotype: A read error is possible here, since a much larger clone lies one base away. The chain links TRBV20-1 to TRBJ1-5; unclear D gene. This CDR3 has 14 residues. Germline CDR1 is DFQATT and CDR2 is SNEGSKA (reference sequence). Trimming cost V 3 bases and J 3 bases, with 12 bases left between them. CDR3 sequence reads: CSASTGEINQPQHF. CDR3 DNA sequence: TGCAGTGCTAGCACCGGGGAGATCAATCAGCCCCAGCATTTT.

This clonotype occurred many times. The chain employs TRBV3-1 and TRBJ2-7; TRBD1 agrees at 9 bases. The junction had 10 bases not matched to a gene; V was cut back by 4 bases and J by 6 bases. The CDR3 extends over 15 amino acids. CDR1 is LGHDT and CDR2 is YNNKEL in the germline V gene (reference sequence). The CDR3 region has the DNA TGTGCCAGCAGCCTGCGACGGACAGGGGCTGTCGAGCAGTACTTC. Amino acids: CASSLRRTGAVEQYF.

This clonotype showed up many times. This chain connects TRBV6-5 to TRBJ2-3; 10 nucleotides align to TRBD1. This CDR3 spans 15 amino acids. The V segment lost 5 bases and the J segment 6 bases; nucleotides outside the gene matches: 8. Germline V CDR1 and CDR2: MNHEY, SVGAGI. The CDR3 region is CASSNRDRGTDTQYF. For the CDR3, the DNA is TGTGCCAGCAGTAACCGGGACAGGGGAACGGATACGCAGTATTTT.

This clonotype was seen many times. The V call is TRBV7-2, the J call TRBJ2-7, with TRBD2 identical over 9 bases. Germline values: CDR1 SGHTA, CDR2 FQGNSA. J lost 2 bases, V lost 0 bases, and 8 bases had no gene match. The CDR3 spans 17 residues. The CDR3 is CASSLAPLGLAAYEQYF. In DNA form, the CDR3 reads TGTGCCAGCAGCTTAGCCCCATTGGGACTAGCAGCCTACGAGCAGTACTTC.

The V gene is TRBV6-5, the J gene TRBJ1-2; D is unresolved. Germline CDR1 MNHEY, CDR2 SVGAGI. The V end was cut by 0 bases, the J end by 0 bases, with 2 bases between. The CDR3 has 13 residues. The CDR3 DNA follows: TGTGCCAGCAGTTACTCCGCTAACTATGGCTACACCTTC. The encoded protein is CASSYSANYGYTF.

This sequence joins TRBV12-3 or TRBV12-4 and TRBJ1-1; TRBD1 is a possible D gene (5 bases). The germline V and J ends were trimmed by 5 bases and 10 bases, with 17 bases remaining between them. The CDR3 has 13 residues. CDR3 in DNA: TGTGCCAGCAGTCAGACAGCTCCCTTGAGAGCTTTCTTT. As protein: CASSQTAPLRAFF.

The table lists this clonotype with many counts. CDR3 loop: CATSSPGHFSGNTIYF. CDR3 sequence (DNA): TGTGCCACCAGCAGTCCGGGACACTTCTCTGGAAACACCATATATTTT. The chain uses TRBV15 and TRBJ1-3; a weak D match, TRBD1 (6 bases). Per germline, CDR1 LNHNV and CDR2 YYDKDF (reference sequence). This CDR3 spans 16 amino acids. Trimming removed 3 bases at V and 0 bases at J, with 12 bases between. Full variable domain (rest looked up from reference TRBV15 and TRBJ1-3): DAMVIQNPRYQVTQFGKPVTLSCSQTLNHNVMYWYQQKSSQAPKLLFHYYDKDFNNEADTPDNFQSRRPNTSFCFLDIRSPGLGDTAMYLCATSSPGHFSGNTIYFGEGSWLTVV.

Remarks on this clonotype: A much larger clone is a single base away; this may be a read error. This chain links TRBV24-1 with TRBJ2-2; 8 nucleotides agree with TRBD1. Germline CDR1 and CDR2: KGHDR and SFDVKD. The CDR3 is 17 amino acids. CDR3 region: CSTSAPGQGEGTGELFF. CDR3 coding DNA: TGTTCCACCAGTGCCCCCGGACAGGGCGAAGGGACCGGGGAGCTGTTTTTT.

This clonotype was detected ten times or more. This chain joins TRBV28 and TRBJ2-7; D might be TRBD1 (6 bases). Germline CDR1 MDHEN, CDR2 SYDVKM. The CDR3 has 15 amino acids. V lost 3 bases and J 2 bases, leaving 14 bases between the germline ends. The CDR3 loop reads CASSLDSQIPYEQYF. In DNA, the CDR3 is TGTGCCAGCAGTTTGGACAGTCAAATCCCCTACGAGCAGTACTTC.

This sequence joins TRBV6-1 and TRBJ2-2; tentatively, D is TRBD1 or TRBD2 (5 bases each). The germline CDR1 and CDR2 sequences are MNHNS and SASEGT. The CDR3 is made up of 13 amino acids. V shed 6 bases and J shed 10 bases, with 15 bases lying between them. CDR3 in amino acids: CASSHVGVEELFF. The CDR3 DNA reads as TGTGCCAGCAGCCATGTGGGGGTGGAGGAGCTGTTTTTT.

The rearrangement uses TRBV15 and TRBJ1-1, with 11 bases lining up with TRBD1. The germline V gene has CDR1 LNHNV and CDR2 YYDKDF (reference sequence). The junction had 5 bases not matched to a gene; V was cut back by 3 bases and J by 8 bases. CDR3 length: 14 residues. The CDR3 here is CATSSGQGATEAFF. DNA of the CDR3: TGTGCCACCAGCAGTGGACAGGGGGCTACGGAAGCTTTCTTT.

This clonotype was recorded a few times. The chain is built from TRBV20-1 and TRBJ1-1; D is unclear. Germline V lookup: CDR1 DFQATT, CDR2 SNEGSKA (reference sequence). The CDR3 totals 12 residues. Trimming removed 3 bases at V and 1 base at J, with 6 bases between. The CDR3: CSASRRNTEAFF. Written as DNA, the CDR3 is TGCAGTGCTAGCCGACGGAACACTGAAGCTTTCTTT.